This T cell receptor beta chain stems from a study of blood T cell repertoires in COVID-19. Study overall: Sites across the United States, Italy and Spain contributed samples from acute and convalescent COVID-19. T cells, B-cell-depleted T cells, or PBMCs supplied cDNA or gDNA.

Participant ages covered about 18 to 89 years across 24 US areas. The trim removed 2 bases at V and 3 bases at J, leaving 1 base unmatched. Germline V gene data show CDR1 as MNHNS and CDR2 as SASEGT. This CDR3 is 13 amino acids long. Authors' analysis steps: Reference gene primers were amplified, and this amplification served to estimate nucleated cell counts. Measured with immunoSEQ multiplex PCR; TCRdb has only the in-frame clones, and not every one. V and J calls and clone size are given by that table; D and trimming were obtained from the DNA. Among approximately 270,000 clones listed, about 89% were seen once.

This TCR was recovered from a human donor in a cohort exposed to, infected with or recovered from COVID-19 (not recorded which). The donor label of this sample is uncertain. This chain links TRBV6-1 with TRBJ2-7; 7 bases align to TRBD1. The sequenced sample was PBMCs or T cells enriched from blood (not recorded which). The CDR3 DNA reads as TGTGCCAGCAGTGAACAGGGGGTCTACGAGCAGTACTTC. This codes for CASSEQGVYEQYF.